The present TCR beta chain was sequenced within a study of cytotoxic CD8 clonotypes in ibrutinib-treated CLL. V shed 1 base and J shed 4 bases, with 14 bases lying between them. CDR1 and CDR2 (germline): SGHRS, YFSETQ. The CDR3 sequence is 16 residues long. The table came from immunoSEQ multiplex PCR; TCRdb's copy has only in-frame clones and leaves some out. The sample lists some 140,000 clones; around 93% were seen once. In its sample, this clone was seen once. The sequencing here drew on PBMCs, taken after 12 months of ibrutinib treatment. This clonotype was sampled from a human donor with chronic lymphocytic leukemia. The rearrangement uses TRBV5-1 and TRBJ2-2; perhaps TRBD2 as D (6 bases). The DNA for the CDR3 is TGCGCCAGCAGCTTGTATGCGCGGGACCCCACCGGGGAGCTGTTTTTT. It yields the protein CASSLYARDPTGELFF. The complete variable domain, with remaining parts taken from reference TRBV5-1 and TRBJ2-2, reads KAGVTQTPRYLIKTRGQQVTLSCSPISGHRSVSWYQQTPGQGLQFLFEYFSETQRNKGNFPGRFSGRQFSNSRSEMNVSTLELGDSALYLCASSLYARDPTGELFFGEGSRLTVL.